One sample yielded the 5 T cell receptor beta chains listed below, sequenced in a study of early T cells in non-severe SARS-CoV-2 infection. Using its own MiXCR run on the 5' RACE reads, TCRdb lists one record per CDR3 protein. The sample includes tens of thousands of distinct CDR3 sequences, about an eighth seen only once; the top ten take more than 3.5%. Sequenced material: whole blood. These receptors originate from an adult who was a healthcare worker with PCR-confirmed SARS-CoV-2 infection or an uninfected control (not recorded which).

The gene calls are TRBV7-2 and TRBJ1-2; 9 bases map to TRBD1. Germline assignment: CDR1 SGHTA and CDR2 FQGNSA. V dropped 4 bases and J dropped 6; count of bases not matched to a gene: 9. This CDR3 is 15 amino acids long. CDR3 in amino acids: CASSYGPRTGDGYTF. In DNA, the CDR3 is TGTGCCAGCAGCTACGGCCCCCGGACAGGGGATGGCTACACCTTC.

This clonotype was counted a few times. At one of its ends the junction is not consistent with the germline gene, which may arise from a read error. This chain connects TRBV3-1 to TRBJ2-1; D not certain. The CDR3 runs 13 residues. CDR1 is LGHDT and CDR2 is YNNKEL in the germline V gene (reference sequence). For the CDR3, the DNA is TGTGCCAGCAGCCAAGAGGGCTACCATGAGCAGTTCTTC. It codes for CASSQEGYHEQFF.

The rearrangement joins TRBV3-1 to TRBJ1-5; weak D call: TRBD1 (5 bases). Deletions cut 0 bases from V and 7 bases from J, with 10 bases between. Germline CDR1 is LGHDT and CDR2 is YNNKEL (reference sequence). This CDR3 contains 14 residues. CDR3 region: CASSQDLGGQPQHF. The CDR3 DNA sequence: TGTGCCAGCAGCCAAGATCTGGGGGGGCAGCCCCAGCATTTT. Together with reference TRBV3-1 and TRBJ1-5, the CDR3 gives the full variable domain: DTAVSQTPKYLVTQMGNDKSIKCEQNLGHDTMYWYKQDSKKFLKIMFSYNNKELIINETVPNRFSPKSPDKAHLNLHINSLELGDSAVYFCASSQDLGGQPQHFGDGTRLSIL.

The chain joins TRBV6-5 to TRBJ2-2; 9 nucleotides agree with TRBD1. Germline V gives CDR1 MNHEY, CDR2 SVGAGI. The ends lost 6 bases at V and 7 bases at J; junction bases unmatched: 12. CDR3 length: 16 amino acids. The CDR3 DNA reads TGTGCCAGCAGGCTCCCCGGGACAGGGTACAACGGGGAGCTGTTTTTT. Translation gives CASRLPGTGYNGELFF.

The gene calls are TRBV20-1 and TRBJ2-3; TRBD2 agrees at 7 bases. Germline-derived CDR1 and CDR2 are DFQATT and SNEGSKA (reference sequence). The J segment lost 1 base and the V segment lost 1 base, leaving 11 bases of the junction unmatched. CDR3 length equals 17 residues. The CDR3 DNA is TGCAGTGCTAGAGGACTAGCAGGCCCTGGGGGCACAGATACGCAGTATTTT. Translated, it gives CSARGLAGPGGTDTQYF.